The 18 T cell receptor beta chains below come from one sample, sequenced in a study of vaccination and CD4 T cells after COVID-19. Stated treatment: approximately 9-day PBMC culture with coronavirus spike peptide pools or control peptides (ViraFEST assay). The Oncomine TCR Beta short-read assay generated sequence data from the DNA of cultured CD4+ T cells. TCRdb analysed the PCR reads with MiXCR anew, one entry per CDR3 protein. The table lists fewer than 12,000 distinct CDR3 sequences, approximately 24% of them singletons. These receptors lack a known antigen. This specimen was CD4+ T cells from blood, cultured in vitro, taken after SARS-CoV-2 vaccination. The receptors originated from a human donor who had recovered from COVID-19.

The chain is built from TRBV19 and TRBJ1-5; unclear D gene. The CDR3 contains 13 residues. V lost 4 bases and J 4 bases, leaving 8 bases between the germline ends. Germline CDR1 LNHDA, CDR2 SQIVND (reference sequence). Here the CDR3 reads CASSTERNQPQHF. The CDR3 region has the DNA TGTGCCAGTAGTACCGAAAGAAATCAGCCCCAGCATTTT. Drawing the rest from reference TRBV19 and TRBJ1-5, the complete variable domain is DGGITQSPKYLFRKEGQNVTLSCEQNLNHDAMYWYRQDPGQGLRLIYYSQIVNDFQKGDIAEGYSVSREKKESFPLTVTSAQKNPTAFYLCASSTERNQPQHFGDGTRLSIL.

This clonotype was observed a few times. The V call is TRBV6-5, the J call TRBJ1-2; 7 bases map to TRBD1. The length of the CDR3 is 15 residues. V was clipped by 4 bases and J by 4 bases; unmatched bases: 9. The germline CDR1 and CDR2 sequences are MNHEY and SVGAGI. The CDR3 sequence is CASSSKQGIGYGYTF. The CDR3 coding sequence is TGTGCCAGCAGTTCGAAACAGGGGATCGGCTATGGCTACACCTTC.

This clonotype showed up just a few times. CDR3 DNA sequence: TGCAGTGTTGCGGGAGTGGCGTTCCACGAGCAGTACTTC. Its translation: CSVAGVAFHEQYF. J is TRBJ2-7 and V is TRBV20-1, with TRBD2 matching 7 bases. The ends lost 7 bases at V and 5 bases at J; junction bases unmatched: 11. CDR3 length: 13 amino acids. CDR1 and CDR2 (germline): DFQATT, SNEGSKA (reference sequence).

This chain joins TRBV19 and TRBJ2-3; 12 nucleotides line up with TRBD2. This CDR3 comprises 17 residues. Per the germline V gene, CDR1 is LNHDA and CDR2 is SQIVND (reference sequence). The ends lost 1 base at V and 5 bases at J; junction bases unmatched: 7. CDR3 sequence: CASSIGLAGGWRDTQYF. In DNA, the CDR3 is TGTGCCAGTAGTATAGGGCTAGCGGGAGGGTGGAGAGATACGCAGTATTTT.

The chain is built from TRBV28 and TRBJ2-7; D perhaps matches TRBD1 (5 bases). This CDR3 is built from 15 residues. Per germline, CDR1 MDHEN and CDR2 SYDVKM. V shed 1 base and J shed 0 bases, with 10 bases lying between them. The CDR3 DNA follows: TGTGCCAGCAGTTTATTGACAGTTCCCTCCTACGAGCAGTACTTC. Translated: CASSLLTVPSYEQYF. The entire variable domain, with the rest obtained from reference TRBV28 and TRBJ2-7, is as follows: DVKVTQSSRYLVKRTGEKVFLECVQDMDHENMFWYRQDPGLGLRLIYFSYDVKMKEKGDIPEGYSVSREKKERFSLILESASTNQTSMYLCASSLLTVPSYEQYFGPGTRLTVT.

This clonotype has just a few counts. The V call is TRBV28, the J call TRBJ2-7; 7 nucleotides align to TRBD1. With V trimmed by 5 bases and J by 3 bases, 1 base remained unmatched. There are 12 residues in the CDR3. The V gene's germline CDR1 is MDHEN and CDR2 SYDVKM. CDR3 nucleotide sequence: TGTGCCAGCAGTAGACAGGGCTACGAGCAGTACTTC. It codes for CASSRQGYEQYF.

This clonotype has a handful of counts. For the CDR3, the DNA is TGTGCCAGCAGTTTAAACAGCGCGAACACCGGGGAGCTGTTTTTT. Amino acid sequence: CASSLNSANTGELFF. The chain has TRBV6-2 or TRBV6-3 and TRBJ2-2; D uncertain. V was pared by 4 bases and J by 0 bases, with 9 bases between. Germline V gene sequence: CDR1 MNHEY, CDR2 SVGEGT. This CDR3 comprises 15 residues.

The V gene is TRBV19, the J gene TRBJ2-7, with D possibly TRBD2 on 5 matching bases. Between the trimmed V and J ends, which lost 3 bases and 5 bases, there was a span of 11 bases. CDR1 is LNHDA and CDR2 is SQIVND in the germline V gene (reference sequence). This CDR3 region has 13 residues. This chain's CDR3 is CASSIRKGDEQYF. The DNA of the CDR3 is TGTGCCAGTAGTATCCGAAAGGGAGACGAGCAGTACTTC.

The chain uses TRBV11-2 and TRBJ2-1; D call uncertain. The germline gives CDR1 SGHAT, CDR2 FQNNGV. Between the trimmed V and J ends, which lost 5 bases and 5 bases, there was a span of 19 bases. The CDR3 is made up of 16 amino acids. The chain's CDR3 is CASSLPARVVHNEQFF. CDR3 coding DNA: TGTGCCAGCAGCCTGCCCGCCCGTGTTGTACACAATGAGCAGTTCTTC.

In this sample, this clonotype turned up a few times. The genes are TRBV6-2 or TRBV6-3 and TRBJ2-3; D uncertain. Per germline, CDR1 MNHEY and CDR2 SVGEGT. Deletions cut 4 bases from V and 1 base from J, with 12 bases between. CDR3 length: 15 amino acids. The CDR3 nucleotides read TGTGCCAGCAGTTCGGGCCGAAGGGGCACAGATACGCAGTATTTT. The encoded protein is CASSSGRRGTDTQYF.

This clonotype appeared a few times. The V call is TRBV7-3, the J call TRBJ2-2; D is uncertain. Germline CDR1 reads SGHTA; CDR2 reads FQGTGA. The CDR3 extends over 14 amino acids. Trimming removed 2 bases at V and 4 bases at J, with 8 bases between. The CDR3 DNA sequence: TGTGCCAGCAGCTTAGTAGGGTCCACCGGGGAGCTGTTTTTT. It translates to CASSLVGSTGELFF.

Only a few counts were recorded for this clonotype. V and J are TRBV7-2 and TRBJ1-2; the D is unclear. Trimming stripped 2 bases from V and 7 bases from J, with 8 bases between. This CDR3 is 12 amino acids long. CDR1 is SGHTA and CDR2 is FQGNSA in the germline V gene. CDR3 loop: CASSLYGVGYTF. The CDR3 DNA reads as TGTGCCAGCAGCTTATACGGGGTTGGCTACACCTTC.

Within the sample, this clonotype is medium-sized. The rearrangement links TRBV2 to TRBJ1-2; possible D gene TRBD1, 6 bases. Trimming cost V 5 bases and J 7 bases, with 14 bases left between them. Germline CDR1 is SNHLY and CDR2 is FYNNEI. The CDR3 consists of 13 residues. In DNA form, the CDR3 reads TGTGCCAGCAGTATACAGGGCGGTACTGGCTACACCTTC. Encoded protein: CASSIQGGTGYTF.

Only a few counts were recorded for this clonotype. This chain connects TRBV11-2 to TRBJ1-6; no clear D gene. V shed 0 bases and J shed 2 bases, with 2 bases lying between them. Germline V gene data show CDR1 as SGHAT and CDR2 as FQNNGV. CDR3 length: 14 residues. This CDR3 is CASSLETYNSPLHF. The CDR3 DNA reads as TGTGCCAGCAGCTTAGAGACCTATAATTCACCCCTCCACTTT.

The V gene is TRBV28, the J gene TRBJ2-7, with 8 positions matching TRBD2. The CDR3 runs 15 residues. Germline assignment: CDR1 MDHEN and CDR2 SYDVKM. V shed 7 bases and J 2 bases; nucleotides not matched to a gene: 10. CDR3 sequence reads: CASTKAGAPTYEQYF. Here the CDR3 DNA reads TGTGCCAGCACAAAAGCGGGAGCCCCTACCTACGAGCAGTACTTC.

The V call is TRBV11-3, the J call TRBJ1-3; D is undetermined. CDR3 length: 18 residues. CDR1 and CDR2 (germline): SGHNT, YENEEA. The V end lost 1 base, the J end lost 4 bases, and 20 bases lay between the germline ends. DNA of the CDR3: TGTGCCAGCAGCTTAGGCCCTATACAGCGCGATTACGGAAACACCATATATTTT. Translation: CASSLGPIQRDYGNTIYF.

The chain is built from TRBV5-6 and TRBJ1-2; 9 nucleotides line up with TRBD1. V gave up 0 bases and J gave up 5 bases; unmatched junction bases: 5. In germline, CDR1 is SGHDT, CDR2 YYEEEE. The CDR3 runs to 15 residues. Here the CDR3 DNA reads TGTGCCAGCAGCTTGGTTGGACAGGGGTTATATGGCTACACCTTC. Residues: CASSLVGQGLYGYTF.

Note on this clonotype: One junction end disagrees with the germline gene, perhaps due to a read error. This chain links TRBV7-2 with TRBJ2-7; TRBD1 matches 9 bases. CDR3 size: 15 residues. From germline, CDR1 is SGHTA and CDR2 FQGNSA. This CDR3 is CASSHGDRVSHEQYF. The CDR3 nucleotides are TGTGCCAGCAGCCATGGGGACAGGGTCTCCCACGAGCAGTACTTC.